Listed here are 12 T cell receptor beta chains from one sample, sequenced in a study of lymphopenia after photon versus proton radiotherapy. Sequencing was performed with immunoSEQ multiplex PCR; in TCRdb, only in-frame clones are kept and a portion is missing. The sample shows some 40,000 clones, about 86% of them seen only once. The input for sequencing was peripheral blood, taken from a patient treated with proton-based radiotherapy. These receptors were obtained from a woman in her 70s with pancreatic cancer. Some clones in this sample may be carry-over from other donors' samples.

The chain couples TRBV4-1 to TRBJ1-4; 8 bases fit TRBD1. Germline trimming cut 1 base from V and 7 bases from J; bases unmatched to any gene: 5. Germline-derived CDR1 and CDR2 are MGHRA and YSYEKL. The CDR3 contains 15 residues. The CDR3 reads CASSQVNRGFEKLFF. DNA for the CDR3: TGCGCCAGCAGCCAAGTTAACAGGGGGTTTGAAAAACTGTTTTTT.

The chain employs TRBV29-1 and TRBJ1-1, with a tentative D call TRBD1 (6 bases). The length of the CDR3 is 14 residues. CDR1 SQVTM and CDR2 ANQGSEA come from the germline V gene. V dropped 5 bases and J dropped 1 base, with 14 bases sitting between them. DNA for the CDR3: TGCAGCGTTACATCCGCGACAGGGAACACTGAAGCTTTCTTT. Protein product: CSVTSATGNTEAFF.

The chain has TRBV18 and TRBJ2-7; TRBD2 aligns across 7 bases. The CDR3 is 17 residues long. After removal of 3 bases from V and 0 bases from J, the junction contained 11 bases not matched to a gene. Looked up from germline, CDR1 is KGHSH and CDR2 is LQKENI. CDR3 region: CASSPDTRGSDSYEQYF. The CDR3 nucleotides read TGTGCCAGCTCACCGGACACTCGCGGGAGCGACTCCTACGAGCAGTACTTC. Together with reference TRBV18 and TRBJ2-7, the CDR3 gives the full variable domain: NAGVMQNPRHLVRRRGQEARLRCSPMKGHSHVYWYRQLPEEGLKFMVYLQKENIIDESGMPKERFSAEFPKEGPSILRIQQVVRGDSAAYFCASSPDTRGSDSYEQYFGPGTRLTVT.

V gene TRBV5-6 combines with J gene TRBJ2-7; unclear D gene. The CDR3 consists of 13 residues. The germline V gene encodes CDR1 SGHDT and CDR2 YYEEEE. V lost 4 bases and J lost 2, with 10 bases in between. CDR3 residues: CASSHGTAYEQYF. DNA for the CDR3: TGTGCCAGCAGCCACGGAACAGCCTACGAGCAGTACTTC.

V gene TRBV30 combines with J gene TRBJ1-1; D might be TRBD1 (6 bases). The CDR3 sequence is 14 residues long. V shed 3 bases and J shed 5 bases, with 16 bases lying between them. CDR1 GTSNPN and CDR2 SVGIG come from the germline V gene (reference sequence). The CDR3 region has the DNA TGTGCCTGGAGACTCAGGGGAGGTGGGACTGAAGCTTTCTTT. Translating gives CAWRLRGGGTEAFF.

This clone was seen a single time. The chain uses TRBV20-1 and TRBJ2-5; possibly TRBD2 for D (6 bases). The J call may be incorrect, as the DNA end agrees better with TRBJ2-7. The CDR3 length is 11 residues. Germline CDR1 reads DFQATT; CDR2 reads SNEGSKA (reference sequence). The CDR3 is CSAGRGYEQYF. For the CDR3, the DNA is TGCAGTGCCGGGCGGGGCTACGAGCAGTACTTC.

The CDR3 DNA sequence: TGTGCCAGCAGCTCGGGACAGTCCACCGGGGAGCTGTTTTTT. It specifies CASSSGQSTGELFF. This chain uses TRBV7-2 with TRBJ2-2, with 7 bases fitting TRBD1. Trimming at V came to 4 bases and at J to 4 bases, leaving 3 bases not matched to a gene. There are 14 residues in the CDR3. Germline CDR1 is SGHTA and CDR2 is FQGNSA.

This sequence joins TRBV5-1 and TRBJ2-3, with 10 positions matching TRBD2. CDR1 is SGHRS and CDR2 is YFSETQ in the germline V gene. The CDR3 is 16 residues long. Losses at the gene ends were 0 bases for V and 3 bases for J; bases not matched to a gene: 4. The CDR3 protein is CASSLVLAGETDTQYF. The CDR3 DNA sequence: TGCGCCAGCAGCTTGGTCCTAGCGGGAGAGACAGATACGCAGTATTTT.

This chain connects TRBV5-6 to TRBJ1-2, with 7 bases fitting TRBD1. The trim removed 9 bases at V and 6 bases at J, leaving 17 bases unmatched. Germline CDR1 is SGHDT and CDR2 is YYEEEE. CDR3 length: 15 amino acids. The CDR3: CATLTQGIGTHGYTF. The CDR3 bases are TGTGCCACCCTAACACAGGGGATCGGTACTCATGGCTACACCTTC.

The CDR3 bases are TGTGCCAGCAGTACCGGGACAGCGAACACTGAAGCTTTCTTT. Translating it yields CASSTGTANTEAFF. The chain combines TRBV28 with TRBJ1-1; TRBD1 agrees at 7 bases. Germline lookup yields CDR1 MDHEN and CDR2 SYDVKM. V lost 5 bases and J lost 1; bases outside the gene matches: 4. The CDR3 is 14 amino acids.

This chain links TRBV27 with TRBJ1-1, with a weak D call TRBD1 (5 bases). Deletions cut 3 bases from V and 6 bases from J, with 11 bases between. The germline V gene has CDR1 MNHEY and CDR2 SMNVEV (reference sequence). The CDR3 extends over 13 amino acids. The DNA of the CDR3 is TGTGCCAGCAGTTTTAGGCAGGGCGCTGAAGCTTTCTTT. It encodes CASSFRQGAEAFF.

This clone was counted between two and nine times. The genes are TRBV7-2 and TRBJ2-7, with D uncertain. Trimming cost V 4 bases and J 2 bases, with 15 bases left between them. The CDR3 is 15 amino acids. The germline gives CDR1 SGHTA, CDR2 FQGNSA. The CDR3 here is CASSSTREQAYEQYF. The DNA of the CDR3 is TGTGCCAGCAGCTCAACTCGTGAGCAGGCCTACGAGCAGTACTTC.